These 11 T cell receptor beta chains share one sample of origin, sequenced in a study of blood T cell repertoires in COVID-19. The method was immunoSEQ multiplex PCR; TCRdb's version includes in-frame clones alone and lacks a portion of them. Of 100,000 to 120,000 clones in the sample, under 75% were seen once. The specimen sequenced was peripheral blood. The receptors stem from a woman in her fifties or sixties with acute or convalescent COVID-19.

The chain carries TRBV2 and TRBJ2-3; D perhaps matches TRBD2 (6 bases). Germline V gene sequence: CDR1 SNHLY, CDR2 FYNNEI. The germline V and J ends were trimmed by 6 bases and 1 base, with 8 bases remaining between them. The CDR3 spans 13 residues. The chain's CDR3 is CASSGTRTDTQYF. CDR3 coding DNA: TGTGCCAGCAGCGGGACTCGCACAGATACGCAGTATTTT.

V and J are TRBV9 and TRBJ2-7; the match to TRBD1 covers 7 bases. The ends lost 0 bases at V and 3 bases at J; junction bases unmatched: 6. The V gene's germline CDR1 is SGDLS and CDR2 YYNGEE. CDR3 size: 15 residues. In DNA form, the CDR3 reads TGTGCCAGCAGCGTAGGGGTCACAGGGGACTACGAGCAGTACTTC. Its translation: CASSVGVTGDYEQYF.

V is TRBV11-2 and J is TRBJ1-2, with D unresolved. The ends were cut back, 1 base at V and 0 bases at J, with 9 bases in the middle. Looked up from germline, CDR1 is SGHAT and CDR2 is FQNNGV. CDR3 length equals 15 residues. CDR3: CASSLVANTNYGYTF. The CDR3 DNA reads TGTGCCAGCAGCTTAGTAGCAAACACTAACTATGGCTACACCTTC. Drawing the rest from reference TRBV11-2 and TRBJ1-2, the complete variable domain is EAGVAQSPRYKIIEKRQSVAFWCNPISGHATLYWYQQILGQGPKLLIQFQNNGVVDDSQLPKDRFSAERLKGVDSTLKIQPAKLEDSAVYLCASSLVANTNYGYTFGSGTRLTVV.

The chain recombines TRBV28 with TRBJ1-2; the D gene is possibly TRBD1 (5 bases). Deletions cut 6 bases from V and 5 bases from J, with 10 bases between. Looked up from germline, CDR1 is MDHEN and CDR2 is SYDVKM. The CDR3 totals 12 residues. The CDR3 sequence is CASSLDRYGYTF. The CDR3, as DNA: TGTGCCAGCAGCCTCGACAGATATGGCTACACCTTC.

This sequence joins TRBV6-5 and TRBJ2-3; tentatively, D is TRBD1 (7 bases). Germline V gene lookup returns CDR1 MNHEY and CDR2 SVGAGI. The CDR3 loop spans 15 amino acids. Trimming took off 2 bases at V and 5 bases at J, with 14 bases between the two ends. The CDR3 sequence is CASSYRQGGKDTQYF. As DNA, the CDR3 is TGTGCCAGCAGTTACCGGCAGGGGGGTAAAGATACGCAGTATTTT.

This rearrangement joins TRBV28 to TRBJ1-2; unclear D gene. V was shortened by 10 bases and J by 2 bases, with 14 bases between the two germline ends. CDR1 is MDHEN and CDR2 is SYDVKM in the germline V gene. This CDR3 has 13 residues. CDR3 region: CAIAEERNYGYTF. DNA of the CDR3: TGTGCCATAGCCGAGGAGCGGAACTATGGCTACACCTTC.

The chain carries TRBV25-1 and TRBJ2-3; D perhaps matches TRBD1 (5 bases). This CDR3 is built from 12 residues. The germline gives CDR1 MGHDK, CDR2 SYGVNS. Between the trimmed V and J ends, which lost 10 bases and 5 bases, there was a span of 13 bases. In DNA, the CDR3 is TGTGCCACCATTCAGGGTTTAGATACGCAGTATTTT. This sequence encodes CATIQGLDTQYF.

This chain links TRBV28 with TRBJ1-6, with D hard to call. Germline values: CDR1 MDHEN, CDR2 SYDVKM. The CDR3 covers 17 residues. Trimming cost V 6 bases and J 7 bases, with 22 bases left between them. The CDR3 bases are TGTGCCAGCAGCCAAGCGGGAGAATTAGGTTCCAATTCACCCCTCCACTTT. It codes for CASSQAGELGSNSPLHF.

This chain links TRBV10-3 with TRBJ2-1, with 9 bases lining up with TRBD2. Germline CDR1 and CDR2: ENHRY and SYGVKD. CDR3 size: 14 residues. The V gene end was trimmed by 10 bases and the J gene end by 5 bases; junction bases not matched to a gene: 9. The CDR3 DNA reads TGTGCCACCTTGCGGGGGGGCGTAAACAATGAGCAGTTCTTC. It encodes CATLRGGVNNEQFF.

The chain is built from TRBV11-2 and TRBJ1-3; D is possibly TRBD1 (5 bases). Trimming removed 1 base at V and 2 bases at J, with 12 bases between. The V gene's germline CDR1 is SGHAT and CDR2 FQNNGV. This CDR3 spans 16 amino acids. DNA for the CDR3: TGTGCCAGCAGCTTAGTGGGGCCGGCAGCTGGAAACACCATATATTTT. Its protein product is CASSLVGPAAGNTIYF.

The gene calls are TRBV5-1 and TRBJ2-4; tentative D call: TRBD2 (6 bases). Trimming removed 4 bases at V and 0 bases at J, with 32 bases between. The CDR3 is 22 amino acids. CDR1 and CDR2 from the germline V gene are SGHRS and YFSETQ. CDR3 in amino acids: CASSGGRQPDGEEKKAKNIQYF. The CDR3 DNA sequence: TGCGCCAGCAGCGGAGGCCGTCAACCGGACGGGGAGGAGAAGAAAGCCAAAAACATTCAGTACTTC. Supplemented by reference TRBV5-1 and TRBJ2-4, the full variable domain reads KAGVTQTPRYLIKTRGQQVTLSCSPISGHRSVSWYQQTPGQGLQFLFEYFSETQRNKGNFPGRFSGRQFSNSRSEMNVSTLELGDSALYLCASSGGRQPDGEEKKAKNIQYFGAGTRLSVL.